This T cell receptor beta chain was documented in a study of cytomegalovirus exposure and HLA in healthy donors. Study at large: The Caucasian-associated ancestry cluster contained 81% of the roughly 370 genotyped donors. Study-level findings and limits: In a later analysis, an Asian-associated ancestry cluster reportedly showed fewer N-insertions than the approximately 610-donor mean. The productive fraction for most TCR beta V segments was about 90% or about 30% in an earlier analysis. CMV serostatus was the sole immune exposure data available.

With regard to this clone: What it binds is not known.

Vbeta (60) and Jbeta (13) primers were used in the PCR. The repertoire was sequenced with immunoSEQ multiplex PCR; TCRdb's copy has only in-frame clones and lacks some. This sample has 120,000 or so clones, with around 80% found just once. Germline V gene sequence: CDR1 LNHDA, CDR2 SQIVND (reference sequence). V lost 4 bases to trimming and J lost 3 bases, with 11 bases between them. The CDR3 is 14 amino acids. The V call is TRBV19, the J call TRBJ2-3; a weak D match, TRBD2 (6 bases). The source material was PBMCs. The source is a woman between 50 and 59 years old in good health and CMV-seropositive. CDR3 region: CASSTNRETDTQYF. The CDR3 DNA follows: TGTGCCAGTAGTACCAACCGGGAGACAGATACGCAGTATTTT.